What follows are 6 T cell receptor beta chains derived from one specimen sequenced in a study of shared clonotypes between healthy human individuals. Cells designated naive CD8 were CD45RO-negative and were positively selected for CCR7, with terminally differentiated effector memory CD45RA+ cells excluded. Method: immunoSEQ multiplex PCR; TCRdb's copy keeps in-frame clones and lacks some. The data show more than 2 million clones, 85% to 95% seen once. Specimen: naive CD8+ T cells sorted from blood. Receptors were obtained from a man aged 18 to 30 in good health.

The chain links TRBV27 to TRBJ2-7; 7 nucleotides align to TRBD1. CDR1 is MNHEY and CDR2 is SMNVEV in the germline V gene (reference sequence). V shed 8 bases, J shed 2 bases, and the junction held 6 bases outside the gene matches. The length of the CDR3 is 13 residues. The chain's CDR3 is CASGRDSAYEQYF. CDR3 DNA sequence: TGTGCCAGCGGCCGGGACAGCGCCTACGAGCAGTACTTC.

Turning to this clone: In the same sample, other DNA sequences code for this CDR3. CDR3 coding DNA: TGTGCCAGCAGCCCGAGCACAGATACGCAGTATTTT. It translates to CASSPSTDTQYF. V usage is TRBV11-2 and J usage is TRBJ2-3, with D unresolved. The CDR3 has 12 residues. Trimming left V 5 bases short and J 0 bases short, with 3 bases between. Germline CDR1 SGHAT, CDR2 FQNNGV.

Regarding this clone: The same CDR3 arises from other DNA sequences in this sample as well. The chain is built from TRBV9 and TRBJ2-7, with a tentative D call TRBD2 (5 bases). V lost 3 bases, J lost 0 bases, and 7 bases lay in between. The CDR3 length is 13 residues. CDR1 and CDR2 (germline): SGDLS, YYNGEE. The CDR3 DNA sequence: TGTGCCAGCAGCGACGGGGTCTCCTACGAGCAGTACTTC. Translated: CASSDGVSYEQYF.

V gene TRBV11-2 combines with J gene TRBJ2-5; D remains ambiguous. The CDR3 covers 15 residues. From germline, CDR1 is SGHAT and CDR2 FQNNGV. Trimming pared 0 bases from V and 3 bases from J, leaving 11 bases between. The CDR3 loop reads CASSLEFREKETQYF. The DNA of the CDR3 is TGTGCCAGCAGCTTAGAGTTCAGAGAGAAAGAGACCCAGTACTTC.

The chain couples TRBV13 to TRBJ2-1; TRBD2 might be the D (5 bases). CDR1 is PRHDT and CDR2 is FYEKMQ in the germline V gene (reference sequence). The CDR3 covers 12 residues. Trimming stripped 5 bases from V and 9 bases from J, with 11 bases between. The CDR3 loop reads CASSGLTREQFF. CDR3 coding DNA: TGTGCCAGCAGCGGACTCACTCGTGAGCAGTTCTTC.

The rearrangement uses TRBV18 and TRBJ1-5, with TRBD1 identical over 9 bases. The germline V gene encodes CDR1 KGHSH and CDR2 LQKENI. The CDR3 sequence is 16 residues long. V shed 2 bases and J 7 bases; nucleotides not matched to a gene: 9. CDR3 bases: TGTGCCAGCTCACCAGGGGACAGGGATCAGCGGCAGCCCCAGCATTTT. This sequence encodes CASSPGDRDQRQPQHF.